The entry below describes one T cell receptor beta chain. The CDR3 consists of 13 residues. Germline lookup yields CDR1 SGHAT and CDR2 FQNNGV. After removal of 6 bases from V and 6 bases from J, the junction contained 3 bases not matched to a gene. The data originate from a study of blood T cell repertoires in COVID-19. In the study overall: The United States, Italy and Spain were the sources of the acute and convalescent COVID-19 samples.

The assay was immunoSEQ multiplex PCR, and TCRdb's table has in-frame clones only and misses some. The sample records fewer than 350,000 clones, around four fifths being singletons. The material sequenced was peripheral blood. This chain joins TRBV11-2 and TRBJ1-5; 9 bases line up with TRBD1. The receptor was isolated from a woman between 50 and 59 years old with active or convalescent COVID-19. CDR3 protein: CASSSQGAQPQHF. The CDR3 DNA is TGTGCCAGCAGTTCACAGGGGGCTCAGCCCCAGCATTTT.